This entry describes one TCR beta chain. With 60 Vbeta and 13 Jbeta primers, the PCR was carried out. Produced via immunoSEQ multiplex PCR; TCRdb's table is partial and in-frame only. The table records about 96,000 clones, 60% to 85% of them present only once. This sample was taken from a study of cytomegalovirus exposure and HLA in healthy donors. This TCR was sampled from a man between 50 and 59 years old in good health and CMV-seropositive. Sequenced sample: PBMCs.

CDR3 coding DNA: TGTGCCAGCAGTCCACAGGGGCGGGTAACTGAAGCTTTCTTT. Its translation is CASSPQGRVTEAFF. V gene TRBV7-2 combines with J gene TRBJ1-1, with TRBD1 matching 7 bases. The J segment lost 5 bases and the V segment lost 6 bases, leaving 9 bases of the junction unmatched. The germline CDR1 and CDR2 sequences are SGHTA and FQGNSA. The length of the CDR3 is 14 residues.